The 16 T cell receptor beta chains below all came from one sample that was sequenced in a study of blood T cell repertoires in COVID-19. Generated by immunoSEQ multiplex PCR, the TCRdb table keeps only in-frame clones and is missing some. The sample lists 110,000 or so clones; under 90% were seen once. Input material: peripheral blood. The receptors derive from a man in his 60s with acute or convalescent COVID-19.

J is TRBJ2-3 and V is TRBV6-5; tentatively, D is TRBD2 (6 bases). This CDR3 has 12 residues. Germline assignment: CDR1 MNHEY and CDR2 SVGAGI. V was cut by 10 bases and J by 3 bases, with 11 bases left in between. The CDR3 DNA follows: TGTGCCACAGGGCGGGGTACAGATACGCAGTATTTT. Protein product: CATGRGTDTQYF.

This clone came up once. V is TRBV28 and J is TRBJ1-1; TRBD1 matches 10 bases. The trim removed 9 bases at V and 4 bases at J, leaving 8 bases unmatched. Germline values: CDR1 MDHEN, CDR2 SYDVKM. The CDR3 spans 14 residues. In DNA, the CDR3 is TGTGCCAGTTCCCCGGGACAGGGGACCACTGAAGCTTTCTTT. Translating gives CASSPGQGTTEAFF.

In this sample, this clone turned up once. The rearrangement uses TRBV19 and TRBJ2-7, with D hard to call. The V and J ends lost 0 bases and 0 bases respectively, with 3 bases between them. Germline-derived CDR1 and CDR2 are LNHDA and SQIVND (reference sequence). This CDR3 is 13 amino acids long. CDR3 bases: TGTGCCAGTAGTATAGACAGCTCCTACGAGCAGTACTTC. Translated: CASSIDSSYEQYF.

The J gene is TRBJ2-3, the V gene TRBV5-1; 10 positions agree with TRBD1. V trimming: 0 bases; J trimming: 5 bases; junction bases outside the gene matches: 9. Germline-derived CDR1 and CDR2 are SGHRS and YFSETQ. This CDR3 has 17 amino acids. CDR3 sequence: CASSLGGQTGGRDTQYF. In DNA form, the CDR3 reads TGCGCCAGCAGCTTGGGAGGACAGACAGGGGGCCGAGATACGCAGTATTTT.

The table lists this clone with a few counts. The gene calls are TRBV5-1 and TRBJ2-7; 8 bases fit TRBD2. In germline, CDR1 is SGHRS, CDR2 YFSETQ. The length of the CDR3 is 15 residues. V lost 1 base and J lost 0; bases outside the gene matches: 3. CDR3 sequence reads: CASSLSGSVSYEQYF. DNA for the CDR3: TGCGCCAGCAGCTTGAGCGGGAGCGTCTCCTACGAGCAGTACTTC.

This chain uses TRBV28 with TRBJ1-4, with D uncertain. Germline-derived CDR1 and CDR2 are MDHEN and SYDVKM. V was shortened by 8 bases and J by 6 bases, with 10 bases between the two germline ends. The CDR3 contains 12 residues. CDR3 coding DNA: TGTGCCAGCGGATGGGAGGATGAAAAACTGTTTTTT. It codes for CASGWEDEKLFF. Drawing the rest from reference TRBV28 and TRBJ1-4, the complete variable domain is DVKVTQSSRYLVKRTGEKVFLECVQDMDHENMFWYRQDPGLGLRLIYFSYDVKMKEKGDIPEGYSVSREKKERFSLILESASTNQTSMYLCASGWEDEKLFFGSGTQLSVL.

V gene TRBV7-9 combines with J gene TRBJ2-4; D is perhaps TRBD1 (6 bases). The CDR3 has 14 amino acids. V was cut by 2 bases and J by 8 bases, with 13 bases left in between. The V gene's germline CDR1 is SEHNR and CDR2 FQNEAQ (reference sequence). The CDR3: CASSLRSGVDIQYF. CDR3 bases: TGTGCCAGCAGCTTAAGGTCAGGGGTGGACATTCAGTACTTC.

The rearrangement joins TRBV18 to TRBJ1-4; TRBD1 agrees at 11 bases. Germline V lookup: CDR1 KGHSH, CDR2 LQKENI. CDR3 length: 16 amino acids. The trim removed 8 bases at V and 11 bases at J, leaving 16 bases unmatched. CDR3 nucleotides: TGTGCCAGCCTCGAGACCGGGACAGGGGGAATGGACAAACTGTTTTTT. Protein sequence: CASLETGTGGMDKLFF.

The chain recombines TRBV11-3 with TRBJ2-2, with a tentative D call TRBD2 (6 bases). The CDR3 is 14 residues long. CDR1 is SGHNT, CDR2 YENEEA, per germline. The V and J ends lost 4 bases and 1 base respectively, with 7 bases between them. In nucleotides, the CDR3 is TGTGCCAGCAGCTGGGAGGTGAACACCGGGGAGCTGTTTTTT. It encodes CASSWEVNTGELFF.

The genes are TRBV5-1 and TRBJ2-5; a weak D match, TRBD2 (6 bases). The CDR3 length is 15 residues. Per germline, CDR1 SGHRS and CDR2 YFSETQ. The germline V and J ends were trimmed by 1 base and 5 bases, with 15 bases remaining between them. DNA for the CDR3: TGCGCCAGCAGCTTGAAACCCGGGGGTGATGAGACCCAGTACTTC. Encoded protein: CASSLKPGGDETQYF.

The chain links TRBV7-2 to TRBJ2-5, with 10 bases that match TRBD1. Germline CDR1 is SGHTA and CDR2 is FQGNSA. The CDR3 extends over 17 amino acids. V lost 4 bases, J lost 7 bases, and 15 bases stayed unmatched. The CDR3 bases are TGTGCCAGCAGCTCAACCCGGGACAGGGGTCTTCAGGGGACCCAGTACTTC. Residues: CASSSTRDRGLQGTQYF. Filled out from reference TRBV7-2 and TRBJ2-5, the complete variable domain reads GAGVSQSPSNKVTEKGKDVELRCDPISGHTALYWYRQSLGQGLEFLIYFQGNSAPDKSGLPSDRFSAERTGGSVSTLTIQRTQQEDSAVYLCASSSTRDRGLQGTQYFGPGTRLLVL.

The chain joins TRBV4-3 to TRBJ2-3; possible D gene TRBD2, 6 bases. Deletions cut 4 bases from V and 4 bases from J, with 12 bases between. This CDR3 has 14 residues. CDR1 is LGHNA and CDR2 is YSLEER in the germline V gene. The CDR3 DNA is TGCGCCAGCAGCCCCGGGGTAGCGGCAGATACGCAGTATTTT. It translates to CASSPGVAADTQYF.

Worth noting for this clone: The sample has other DNA sequences that encode this CDR3 too. The chain uses TRBV18 and TRBJ1-1; TRBD1 might be the D (5 bases). This CDR3 contains 14 residues. Germline values: CDR1 KGHSH, CDR2 LQKENI. Deletions cut 0 bases from V and 3 bases from J, with 8 bases between. DNA for the CDR3: TGTGCCAGCTCACCACCAGCGGGGGACACTGAAGCTTTCTTT. This translates into CASSPPAGDTEAFF.

This chain connects TRBV28 to TRBJ1-3; D is perhaps TRBD1 (5 bases). The length of the CDR3 is 17 residues. CDR1 is MDHEN and CDR2 is SYDVKM in the germline V gene. V was cut by 7 bases and J by 0 bases, with 19 bases left in between. The CDR3 here is CASTSPPGGGSGNTIYF. The CDR3 coding sequence is TGTGCCAGCACCTCACCCCCGGGGGGAGGCTCTGGAAACACCATATATTTT. Variable domain in full (rest from reference TRBV28 and TRBJ1-3): DVKVTQSSRYLVKRTGEKVFLECVQDMDHENMFWYRQDPGLGLRLIYFSYDVKMKEKGDIPEGYSVSREKKERFSLILESASTNQTSMYLCASTSPPGGGSGNTIYFGEGSWLTVV.

The sample holds a few counts of this clone. The rearrangement uses TRBV5-1 and TRBJ2-2, with 11 bases aligning to TRBD2. The CDR3 is 14 residues long. CDR1 is SGHRS and CDR2 is YFSETQ in the germline V gene. With 4 bases clipped from V and 6 bases from J, the junction kept 2 bases outside the gene matches. CDR3 bases: TGCGCCAGCAGCCCGGGACTAGCGGCCGGGGAGCTGTTTTTT. Protein sequence: CASSPGLAAGELFF.

The rearrangement joins TRBV28 to TRBJ2-4; 7 bases are a match to TRBD2. The CDR3 totals 14 residues. Germline CDR1 and CDR2: MDHEN and SYDVKM. V dropped 7 bases and J dropped 1; count of bases not matched to a gene: 4. The CDR3 is CASKDSGAKNIQYF. In DNA, the CDR3 is TGTGCCAGCAAAGATAGCGGGGCCAAAAACATTCAGTACTTC.